The 25 T cell receptor beta chains presented below share a single source sample, sequenced in a study of neoadjuvant anti-PD-1 for oral cavity cancer. TCRdb keeps only in-frame clones here, not all; method: immunoSEQ multiplex PCR. The data contain tens of thousands of clones, more than 70% of them singletons. Material: PBMCs, obtained before nivolumab (anti-PD-1) treatment. The receptor set was obtained from a person aged 40 to 85 with oral cavity squamous cell carcinoma.

V gene TRBV7-6 combines with J gene TRBJ2-3; a weak D match, TRBD2 (5 bases). Trimming cost V 7 bases and J 6 bases, with 14 bases left between them. This CDR3 is 13 amino acids long. Germline values: CDR1 SGHVS, CDR2 FNYEAQ. The CDR3 DNA is TGTGCCAGCAAGCTAGGACGGGGTGATACGCAGTATTTT. Protein: CASKLGRGDTQYF.

J is TRBJ2-3 and V is TRBV6-1, with D possibly matching TRBD2 (6 bases). V shed 7 bases and J shed 0 bases, with 11 bases lying between them. CDR3 length equals 14 residues. From germline, CDR1 is MNHNS and CDR2 SASEGT. The CDR3 DNA follows: TGTGCCAGCACCACGGGACTTAGCACAGATACGCAGTATTTT. This encodes CASTTGLSTDTQYF.

This clone was observed once. J is TRBJ1-5 and V is TRBV19; TRBD1 aligns across 8 bases. V shed 3 bases, J shed 2 bases, and the junction held 3 bases outside the gene matches. CDR3 size: 15 residues. The germline CDR1 and CDR2 sequences are LNHDA and SQIVND (reference sequence). CDR3 DNA sequence: TGTGCCAGTAGTATGCAGGGACAGGGCAATCAGCCCCAGCATTTT. Translating it yields CASSMQGQGNQPQHF.

DNA for the CDR3: TGTGCCTGGAATCAGGGCACTTTGGTCGGGGAGCTGTTTTTT. Its protein is CAWNQGTLVGELFF. The rearrangement links TRBV30 to TRBJ2-2; possible D gene TRBD1, 5 bases. The CDR3 covers 14 residues. The ends were cut back, 4 bases at V and 7 bases at J, with 16 bases in the middle. Looked up from germline, CDR1 is GTSNPN and CDR2 is SVGIG (reference sequence).

V usage is TRBV6-6 and J usage is TRBJ1-3, with D possibly TRBD1 on 5 matching bases. Trimming removed 6 bases at V and 3 bases at J, with 15 bases between. CDR1 MNHNY and CDR2 SVGAGI come from the germline V gene (reference sequence). The CDR3 is 15 residues long. The CDR3 DNA reads TGTGCCAGCAGGGGACTCGGGGCTGGTGGAAACACCATATATTTT. The encoded protein is CASRGLGAGGNTIYF.

The chain carries TRBV11-2 and TRBJ2-5; TRBD2 agrees at 7 bases. Trimming at V came to 1 base and at J to 2 bases, leaving 1 base not matched to a gene. From germline, CDR1 is SGHAT and CDR2 FQNNGV. The CDR3 has 14 residues. CDR3 loop: CASSLGAGQETQYF. The CDR3 coding sequence is TGTGCCAGCAGCTTAGGAGCGGGGCAAGAGACCCAGTACTTC.

V and J are TRBV7-6 and TRBJ2-7; TRBD2 matches 13 bases. This CDR3 spans 16 amino acids. Germline V CDR1 and CDR2: SGHVS, FNYEAQ. V lost 5 bases and J lost 7; bases outside the gene matches: 11. In nucleotides, the CDR3 is TGTGCCAGCAGCAGTGAACTAGCGGGAGGGAGGTGGGAGCAGTACTTC. Protein sequence: CASSSELAGGRWEQYF. The whole variable domain, remainder taken from reference TRBV7-6 and TRBJ2-7, is GAGVSQSPRYKVTKRGQDVALRCDPISGHVSLYWYRQALGQGPEFLTYFNYEAQQDKSGLPNDRFSAERPEGSISTLTIQRTEQRDSAMYRCASSSELAGGRWEQYFGPGTRLTVT.

The chain links TRBV5-5 to TRBJ2-7, with D perhaps given as TRBD1 or TRBD2 (5 bases each). The germline V and J ends were trimmed by 1 base and 4 bases, with 15 bases remaining between them. From germline, CDR1 is SGHKS and CDR2 YYEKEE (reference sequence). The CDR3 contains 15 residues. This chain's CDR3 is CASSLYGGQIYEQYF. DNA for the CDR3: TGTGCCAGCAGCTTGTATGGGGGTCAGATTTACGAGCAGTACTTC.

The genes are TRBV5-4 and TRBJ2-1; the match to TRBD2 covers 9 bases. Germline V gene data show CDR1 as SGHNT and CDR2 as YYREEE (reference sequence). The V and J ends lost 4 bases and 4 bases, in that order; junction bases with no gene match: 12. There are 17 residues in the CDR3. The CDR3 DNA follows: TGTGCCAGCAGCATGGTGGGCGGGGGGGCTAGGTACAATGAGCAGTTCTTC. This codes for CASSMVGGGARYNEQFF. The whole variable domain, filled in from reference TRBV5-4 and TRBJ2-1, reads ETGVTQSPTHLIKTRGQQVTLRCSSQSGHNTVSWYQQALGQGPQFIFQYYREEENGRGNFPPRFSGLQFPNYSSELNVNALELDDSALYLCASSMVGGGARYNEQFFGPGTRLTVL.

Remarks on this clone: Other DNA variants within this sample encode the same CDR3. The chain couples TRBV27 to TRBJ1-5; D is undetermined. Trimming pared 5 bases from V and 5 bases from J, leaving 10 bases between. Germline CDR1 is MNHEY and CDR2 is SMNVEV (reference sequence). CDR3 length: 13 residues. The CDR3 protein is CASSLKEYQPQHF. In nucleotides, the CDR3 is TGTGCCAGCAGTCTTAAGGAGTATCAGCCCCAGCATTTT.

The genes are TRBV9 and TRBJ2-7, with 12 bases matching TRBD2. Unmatched junction bases numbered 6, after V lost 1 base and J lost 4 bases. The CDR3 covers 16 residues. The germline V gene encodes CDR1 SGDLS and CDR2 YYNGEE. The CDR3: CASSVKSGTSGYEQYF. In DNA form, the CDR3 reads TGTGCCAGCAGCGTAAAGTCAGGGACTAGCGGGTACGAGCAGTACTTC.

The chain combines TRBV11-2 with TRBJ2-7, with D tentatively TRBD2 (6 bases). Germline V lookup: CDR1 SGHAT, CDR2 FQNNGV. Trimming stripped 1 base from V and 2 bases from J, with 12 bases between. The CDR3 has 15 amino acids. CDR3 protein: CASSLAGVDTYEQYF. The CDR3 nucleotides read TGTGCCAGCAGCTTAGCGGGAGTGGACACCTACGAGCAGTACTTC.

This clone was found a few times. The rearrangement uses TRBV5-6 and TRBJ2-3; 7 bases fit TRBD2. The CDR3 loop spans 16 amino acids. V trimming: 4 bases; J trimming: 2 bases; junction bases outside the gene matches: 10. The germline CDR1 and CDR2 sequences are SGHDT and YYEEEE. As DNA, the CDR3 is TGTGCCAGCAGCCTGAGGGCTAGCGGCTACACAGATACGCAGTATTTT. Protein sequence: CASSLRASGYTDTQYF.

In this sample, this clone turned up a few times. V is TRBV29-1 and J is TRBJ2-7; 8 bases map to TRBD1. V lost 5 bases to trimming and J lost 6 bases; unmatched junction nucleotides: 15. The V gene's germline CDR1 is SQVTM and CDR2 ANQGSEA. The CDR3 has 15 amino acids. The CDR3 loop reads CSVPMAGGDAGEQYF. CDR3 DNA: TGCAGCGTTCCTATGGCAGGGGGCGACGCGGGCGAGCAGTACTTC.

The CDR3 nucleotides are TGTGCCTCGATGGGGGCCGGTCTTGAGACCCAGTACTTC. Translation gives CASMGAGLETQYF. The V and J genes are TRBV30 and TRBJ2-5, with a tentative D call TRBD1 (6 bases). Germline values: CDR1 GTSNPN, CDR2 SVGIG (reference sequence). Trimming took off 7 bases at V and 5 bases at J, with 17 bases between the two ends. The CDR3 is 13 amino acids.

The V and J genes are TRBV9 and TRBJ1-2, with D tentatively TRBD1 (5 bases). V shed 4 bases and J shed 8 bases, with 18 bases lying between them. This CDR3 region has 14 residues. The germline CDR1 and CDR2 sequences are SGDLS and YYNGEE. In DNA form, the CDR3 reads TGTGCCAGCAGCAGACCAGATAGGGGTTGGGGCTACACCTTC. This codes for CASSRPDRGWGYTF.

The chain uses TRBV9 and TRBJ2-2, with no clear D. The CDR3 runs to 14 residues. Per germline, CDR1 SGDLS and CDR2 YYNGEE. V was pared by 4 bases and J by 5 bases, with 12 bases between. In DNA, the CDR3 is TGTGCCAGCAGCCCCCCCCCACGGACCGGGGAGCTGTTTTTT. Translating it yields CASSPPPRTGELFF.

The chain links TRBV25-1 to TRBJ1-5; tentative D call: TRBD1 (6 bases). V was trimmed by 6 bases and J by 8 bases, leaving 14 bases between them. The CDR3 length is 13 residues. Germline lookup yields CDR1 MGHDK and CDR2 SYGVNS. CDR3 sequence (DNA): TGTGCCAGCAGGAGGGGGGGTTCAGAGCCCCAGCATTTT. Its translation is CASRRGGSEPQHF.

The chain carries TRBV4-1 and TRBJ2-2; the D gene could be TRBD1 or TRBD2 (5 bases each). Trimming pared 3 bases from V and 6 bases from J, leaving 14 bases between. The CDR3 covers 15 residues. The germline CDR1 and CDR2 sequences are MGHRA and YSYEKL. CDR3 sequence: CASSHAGAGPGELFF. Written as DNA, the CDR3 is TGCGCCAGCAGCCATGCCGGGGCCGGTCCCGGGGAGCTGTTTTTT.

V and J are TRBV6-6 and TRBJ2-7; 8 nucleotides align to TRBD2. V was pared by 11 bases and J by 0 bases, with 6 bases of the junction left unmatched. This CDR3 is 13 amino acids long. The germline V gene has CDR1 MNHNY and CDR2 SVGAGI (reference sequence). This chain's CDR3 is CAAKRELSYEQYF. DNA of the CDR3: TGTGCCGCCAAGCGGGAGCTCTCCTACGAGCAGTACTTC.

This chain uses TRBV27 with TRBJ1-4, with D hard to call. The V end lost 3 bases, the J end lost 7 bases, and 12 bases lay between the germline ends. Germline CDR1 MNHEY, CDR2 SMNVEV (reference sequence). The CDR3 sequence is 14 residues long. CDR3 loop: CASSFQRWSEKLFF. The CDR3 coding sequence is TGTGCCAGCAGTTTTCAGCGGTGGAGTGAAAAACTGTTTTTT. Filled out from reference TRBV27 and TRBJ1-4, the complete variable domain reads EAQVTQNPRYLITVTGKKLTVTCSQNMNHEYMSWYRQDPGLGLRQIYYSMNVEVTDKGDVPEGYKVSRKEKRNFPLILESPSPNQTSLYFCASSFQRWSEKLFFGSGTQLSVL.

This chain links TRBV5-1 with TRBJ1-1, with D possibly TRBD1 on 5 matching bases. CDR1 and CDR2 (germline): SGHRS, YFSETQ. The ends were cut back, 5 bases at V and 2 bases at J, with 13 bases in the middle. The CDR3 consists of 14 residues. CDR3 bases: TGCGCCAGCAGTTTGTGGGGGGATAACACTGAAGCTTTCTTT. Protein: CASSLWGDNTEAFF. Supplemented by reference TRBV5-1 and TRBJ1-1, the full variable domain reads KAGVTQTPRYLIKTRGQQVTLSCSPISGHRSVSWYQQTPGQGLQFLFEYFSETQRNKGNFPGRFSGRQFSNSRSEMNVSTLELGDSALYLCASSLWGDNTEAFFGQGTRLTVV.

The chain links TRBV5-1 to TRBJ2-1; 9 bases fit TRBD2. This CDR3 has 14 amino acids. J was trimmed by 4 bases and V by 3 bases; bases with no gene match: 2. The germline gives CDR1 SGHRS, CDR2 YFSETQ. CDR3 nucleotides: TGCGCCAGCAGCTATACTAGCGGGTACAATGAGCAGTTCTTC. Translated: CASSYTSGYNEQFF.

The rearrangement joins TRBV25-1 to TRBJ2-1, with D possibly being TRBD1 or TRBD2 (5 bases each). The germline gives CDR1 MGHDK, CDR2 SYGVNS. Trimming cost V 6 bases and J 2 bases, with 11 bases left between them. CDR3 length equals 14 residues. The CDR3 loop is CASSLGETYNEQFF. Here the CDR3 DNA reads TGTGCCAGCAGCCTGGGGGAAACCTACAATGAGCAGTTCTTC.

There are a few counts of this clone. The rearrangement uses TRBV4-1 and TRBJ1-6; 9 nucleotides match TRBD1. The CDR3 consists of 16 residues. V dropped 4 bases and J dropped 7; count of bases not matched to a gene: 8. Germline loops: CDR1 MGHRA, CDR2 YSYEKL. In nucleotides, the CDR3 is TGCGCCAGCAGCCCGTTTGTAGGACAGGGGAATTCACCCCTCCACTTT. This encodes CASSPFVGQGNSPLHF.